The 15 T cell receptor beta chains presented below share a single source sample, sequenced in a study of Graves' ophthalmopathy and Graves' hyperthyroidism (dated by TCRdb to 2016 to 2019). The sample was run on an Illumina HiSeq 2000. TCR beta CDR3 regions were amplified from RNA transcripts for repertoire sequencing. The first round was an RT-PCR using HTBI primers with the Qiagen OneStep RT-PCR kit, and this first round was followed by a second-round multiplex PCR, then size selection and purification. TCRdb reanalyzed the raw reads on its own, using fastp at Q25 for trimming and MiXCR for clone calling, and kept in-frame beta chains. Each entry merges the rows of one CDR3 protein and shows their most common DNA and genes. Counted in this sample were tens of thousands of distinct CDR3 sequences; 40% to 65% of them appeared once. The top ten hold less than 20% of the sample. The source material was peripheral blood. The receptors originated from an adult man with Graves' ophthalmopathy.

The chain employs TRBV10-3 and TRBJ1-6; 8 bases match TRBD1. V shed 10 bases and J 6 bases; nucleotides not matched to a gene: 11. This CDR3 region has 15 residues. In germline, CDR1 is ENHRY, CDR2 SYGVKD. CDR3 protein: CASRKTGVFNSPLHF. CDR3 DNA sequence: TGTGCCAGCAGGAAGACAGGGGTTTTTAATTCACCCCTCCACTTT.

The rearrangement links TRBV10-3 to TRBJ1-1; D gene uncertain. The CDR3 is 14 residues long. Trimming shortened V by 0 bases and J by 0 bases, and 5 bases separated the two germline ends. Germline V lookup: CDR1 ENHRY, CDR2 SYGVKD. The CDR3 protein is CAISESGLNTEAFF. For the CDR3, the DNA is TGTGCCATCAGTGAGTCTGGGCTGAACACTGAAGCTTTCTTT.

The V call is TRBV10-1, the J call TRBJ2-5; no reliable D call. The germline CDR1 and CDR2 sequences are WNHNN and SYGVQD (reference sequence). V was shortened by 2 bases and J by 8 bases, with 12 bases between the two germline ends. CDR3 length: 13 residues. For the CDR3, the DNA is TGCGCCAGCAGTGAGGGACCAGAGACCACCCAGTACTTC. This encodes CASSEGPETTQYF.

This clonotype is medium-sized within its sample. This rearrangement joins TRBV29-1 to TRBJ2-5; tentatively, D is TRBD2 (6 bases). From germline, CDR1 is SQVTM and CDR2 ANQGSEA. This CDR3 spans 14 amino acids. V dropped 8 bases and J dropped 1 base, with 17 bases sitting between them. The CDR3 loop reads CSSGMVGLQETQYF. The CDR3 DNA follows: TGCAGCTCTGGAATGGTGGGACTCCAAGAGACCCAGTACTTC.

CDR3 amino acids: CASSTGTDYGYTF. CDR3 sequence (DNA): TGTGCCAGCAGCACCGGGACAGACTATGGCTACACCTTC. The genes are TRBV7-9 and TRBJ1-2; TRBD1 aligns across 7 bases. Germline V gene data show CDR1 as SEHNR and CDR2 as FQNEAQ (reference sequence). V gave up 5 bases and J gave up 3 bases; unmatched junction bases: 3. The CDR3 sequence is 13 residues long.

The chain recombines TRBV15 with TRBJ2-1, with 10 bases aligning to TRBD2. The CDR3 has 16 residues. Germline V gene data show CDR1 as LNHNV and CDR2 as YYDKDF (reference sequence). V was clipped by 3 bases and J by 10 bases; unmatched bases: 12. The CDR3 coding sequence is TGTGCCACCAGCAGCCAGGGAGCTAGCGGGGGACCGGAGCAGTTCTTC. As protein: CATSSQGASGGPEQFF.

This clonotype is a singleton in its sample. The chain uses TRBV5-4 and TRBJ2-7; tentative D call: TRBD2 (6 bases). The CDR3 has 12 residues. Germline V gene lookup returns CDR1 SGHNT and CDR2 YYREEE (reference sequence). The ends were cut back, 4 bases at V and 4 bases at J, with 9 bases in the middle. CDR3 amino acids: CASSTGGYEQYF. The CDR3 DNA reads TGTGCCAGCAGCACAGGAGGGTACGAGCAGTACTTC.

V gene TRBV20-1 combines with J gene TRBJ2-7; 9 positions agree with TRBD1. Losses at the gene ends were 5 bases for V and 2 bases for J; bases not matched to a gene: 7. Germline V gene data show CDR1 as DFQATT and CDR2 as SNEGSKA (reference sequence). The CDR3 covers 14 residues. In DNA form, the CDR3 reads TGCAGTGCTTCCGGGACAGGGACACCCTACGAGCAGTACTTC. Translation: CSASGTGTPYEQYF.

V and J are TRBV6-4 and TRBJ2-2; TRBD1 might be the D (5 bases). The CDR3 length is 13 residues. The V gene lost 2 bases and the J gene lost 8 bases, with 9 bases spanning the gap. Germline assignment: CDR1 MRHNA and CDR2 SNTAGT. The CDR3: CASSDDSSGELFF. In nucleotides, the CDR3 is TGTGCCAGCAGTGACGACAGCTCTGGGGAGCTGTTTTTT.

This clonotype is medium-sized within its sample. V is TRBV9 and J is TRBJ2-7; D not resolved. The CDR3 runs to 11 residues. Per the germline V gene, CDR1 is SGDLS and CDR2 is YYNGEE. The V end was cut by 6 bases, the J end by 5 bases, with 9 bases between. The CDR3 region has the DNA TGTGCCAGCATTCCCGAAGACGAGCAGTACTTC. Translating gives CASIPEDEQYF.

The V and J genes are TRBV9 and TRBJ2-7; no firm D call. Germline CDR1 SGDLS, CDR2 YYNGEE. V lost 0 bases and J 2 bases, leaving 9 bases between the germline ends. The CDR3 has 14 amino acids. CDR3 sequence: CASSVGPDPYEQYF. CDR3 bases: TGTGCCAGCAGCGTAGGGCCCGACCCCTACGAGCAGTACTTC.

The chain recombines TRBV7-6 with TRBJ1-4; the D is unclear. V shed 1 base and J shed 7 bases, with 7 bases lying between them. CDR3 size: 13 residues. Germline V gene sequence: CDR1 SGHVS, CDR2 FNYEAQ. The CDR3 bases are TGTGCCAGCAGCTTAGGAAGGAGTGAAAAACTGTTTTTT. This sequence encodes CASSLGRSEKLFF.

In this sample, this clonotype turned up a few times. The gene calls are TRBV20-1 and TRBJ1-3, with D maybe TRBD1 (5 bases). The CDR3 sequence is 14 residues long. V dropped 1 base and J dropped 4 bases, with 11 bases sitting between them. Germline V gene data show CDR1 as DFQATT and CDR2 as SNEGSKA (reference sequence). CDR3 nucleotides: TGCAGTGCTAGAGTAGGCAGGGTGGGAAACACCATATATTTT. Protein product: CSARVGRVGNTIYF.

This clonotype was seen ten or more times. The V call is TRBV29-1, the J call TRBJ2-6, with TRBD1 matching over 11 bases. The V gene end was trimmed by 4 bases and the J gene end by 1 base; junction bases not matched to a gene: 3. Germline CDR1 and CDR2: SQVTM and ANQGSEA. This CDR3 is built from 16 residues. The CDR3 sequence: CSVGDRGISGANVLTF. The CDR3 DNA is TGCAGCGTTGGGGACAGGGGGATTTCTGGGGCCAACGTCCTGACTTTC. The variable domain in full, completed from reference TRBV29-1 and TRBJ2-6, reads SAVISQKPSRDICQRGTSLTIQCQVDSQVTMMFWYRQQPGQSLTLIATANQGSEATYESGFVIDKFPISRPNLTFSTLTVSNMSPEDSSIYLCSVGDRGISGANVLTFGAGSRLTVL.

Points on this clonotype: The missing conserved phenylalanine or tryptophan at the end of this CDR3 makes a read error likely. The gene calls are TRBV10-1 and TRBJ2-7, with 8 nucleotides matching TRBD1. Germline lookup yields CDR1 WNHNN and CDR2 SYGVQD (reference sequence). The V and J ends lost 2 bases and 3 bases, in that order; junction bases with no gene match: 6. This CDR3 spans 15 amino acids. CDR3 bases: TGCGCCAGCAGTGAGGGACAGGGATATTTCTACGAGCAGTACCTC. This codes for CASSEGQGYFYEQYL.